What follows is one T cell receptor (beta chain) and its context. Profiled with immunoSEQ multiplex PCR; TCRdb holds only in-frame clones, not every one. This sample yields 63,000 or so clones, of which about 81% are seen a single time; less than 10% belongs to the top ten. The entry originates in a study of blood T cell repertoires in COVID-19. About the research overall: Acute-phase and convalescent COVID-19 samples originated in the United States, Italy and Spain. In each case, the material was cDNA or gDNA derived from T cells, B-cell-depleted T cells, or PBMCs.

Germline CDR1 and CDR2: SNHLY and FYNNEI. V gave up 6 bases and J gave up 7 bases; unmatched junction bases: 5. The CDR3 is 13 amino acids. The sequenced material came from peripheral blood. This sequence joins TRBV2 and TRBJ2-1, with TRBD1 matching 8 bases. The sequence came from a human donor in a cohort sampled during active COVID-19. The CDR3 protein is CASRRTGSNEQFF. The CDR3 DNA sequence: TGTGCCAGCAGACGGACAGGGAGTAATGAGCAGTTCTTC.